This is a list of T cell receptor beta chains from one sample in a study of regulatory and conventional T cells in breast cancer. TCRdb fed the PCR reads into MiXCR, producing one record per CDR3 protein. Of fewer than 11,000 distinct CDR3 sequences listed, just under 35% are singletons. The sample taken for sequencing was conventional T cells from blood. The source of these receptors is a male donor in good health. The CDR3 runs from the conserved cysteine through the conserved F or W. Each record gives: clone size, J gene, CDR3 length, V gene, D gene, CDR3 DNA, CDR3 protein. The D gene is left open where the match is weak. For some rows the clone size is stated as once, few or many, or as a class when expanded; others skip it.

medium-sized,TRBJ1-4,13,TRBV28,-,TGTGCCAGCAGTTTCCCTCTAGGTGAAAAACTGTTTTTT,CASSFPLGEKLFF
-,TRBJ2-3,15,TRBV7-2,TRBD1,TGTGCCTGCAGCTTAGTGACAGGGGTCACAGATACGCAGTATTTT,CACSLVTGVTDTQYF
-,TRBJ1-1,17,TRBV28,TRBD1,TGTGCCAGCAGTCCCCTAAGACAGGGGGCGCGTAATACTGAAGCTTTCTTT,CASSPLRQGARNTEAFF
-,TRBJ1-5,20,TRBV4-2,-,TGTGCCAGCAGCCACCCCCGGGGAAAGGGGACCCCATATAGCAATCAGCCCCAGCATTTT,CASSHPRGKGTPYSNQPQHF
-,TRBJ2-5,15,TRBV7-2,TRBD1,TGTGCCAGCAGCCCTTGGACAGGGGATGAGGAGACCCAGTACTTC,CASSPWTGDEETQYF
few,TRBJ2-7,14,TRBV4-1,TRBD1,TGCGCCAGCACTCCGGGACAGGGTTTTTACGAGCAGTACTTC,CASTPGQGFYEQYF
few,TRBJ1-2,16,TRBV5-7,-,TGTGCCAGCAGCCGAGGAGGGAGTCAGGCTAACTATGGCTACACCTTC,CASSRGGSQANYGYTF
-,TRBJ2-3,16,TRBV5-1,TRBD2,TGCGCCAGCAGCTTGGGAGCGGGGGGCCGCACAGATACGCAGTATTTT,CASSLGAGGRTDTQYF
few,TRBJ2-7,15,TRBV7-2,-,TGTGCCAGCAGCCGGGGGACCGGGGTCCTCTACGAGCAGTACTTC,CASSRGTGVLYEQYF
few,TRBJ2-5,11,TRBV7-9,-,TGTGCCAGCGAGCCGAAAGAGACCCAGTACTTC,CASEPKETQYF
-,TRBJ2-6,17,TRBV28,-,TGTGCCAGCAGTTCCGGACATCTCGGATCCGGGGCCAACGTCCTGACTTTC,CASSSGHLGSGANVLTF
few,TRBJ1-2,12,TRBV7-9,-,TGTGCCGGAGGGGGAGCTAACTATGGCTACACCTTC,CAGGGANYGYTF
medium-sized,TRBJ2-3,16,TRBV24-1,TRBD1,TGTGCCACCAGTGACCCCCCGGGACAGGGGACAGATACGCAGTATTTT,CATSDPPGQGTDTQYF
-,TRBJ1-5,15,TRBV28,-,TGTGCCAGCATCCCAGGGACACCAGGTGGAGAGCCCCAGCATTTT,CASIPGTPGGEPQHF
-,TRBJ1-1,13,TRBV7-2,-,TGTGCCAGCAGCTTAGGCAGGGCCACTGAAGCTTTCTTT,CASSLGRATEAFF
-,TRBJ2-7,13,TRBV20-1,-,TGCAGTGCTTCACGGGACCGCTCCTACGAGCAGTACTTC,CSASRDRSYEQYF
-,TRBJ2-7,15,TRBV29-1,TRBD1,TGCAGCGCCCGCCCCGGACAGGGGGCCCCCTACGAGCAGTACTTC,CSARPGQGAPYEQYF
-,TRBJ2-3,15,TRBV10-2,TRBD2,TGCGCCAGCAGTGAGCCAGCGGGGGGGGGGTATACGCAGTATTTT,CASSEPAGGGYTQYF